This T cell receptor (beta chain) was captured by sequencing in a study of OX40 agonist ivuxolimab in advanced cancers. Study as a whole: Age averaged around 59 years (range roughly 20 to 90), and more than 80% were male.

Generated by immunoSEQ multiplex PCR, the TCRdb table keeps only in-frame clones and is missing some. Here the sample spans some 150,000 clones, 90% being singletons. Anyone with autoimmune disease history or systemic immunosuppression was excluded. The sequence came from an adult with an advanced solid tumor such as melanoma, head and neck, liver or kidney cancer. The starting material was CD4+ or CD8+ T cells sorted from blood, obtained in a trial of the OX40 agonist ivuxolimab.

The CDR3 DNA reads TGTGCCAGCAGCCTCCGGACTAGCGGGATCGAGCAGTACTTC. Residues: CASSLRTSGIEQYF. V gene TRBV21-1 combines with J gene TRBJ2-7; TRBD2 reflects the table's D call only, with no check against the DNA. TRBV21-1 is a known pseudogene. The length of the CDR3 is 14 residues.